A selection of T cell receptor beta chains follows, all from one sample in a study of blood T cell repertoires in COVID-19. Libraries were prepared by immunoSEQ multiplex PCR; TCRdb keeps only in-frame clonotypes and omits some of them. The sample records about 300,000 clones, approximately 91% being singletons. The specimen was PBMCs or T cells enriched from blood (not recorded which). The receptors originated from a middle-aged woman who had recovered from COVID-19. Both conserved end residues are part of each CDR3. A D gene is named only where the DNA matches it firmly. Rows may omit the clone size; those that give it use once, few, many or a size class.

J,V,D,size,CDR3,DNA
TRBJ2-7,TRBV5-5,TRBD2,-,CASSLRLAGAPYEQYF,TGTGCCAGCAGCTTAAGACTAGCGGGAGCTCCCTACGAGCAGTACTTC
TRBJ2-7,TRBV5-1,-,-,CASRGPGNSYEQYF,TGCGCCAGCAGGGGTCCCGGGAATTCCTACGAGCAGTACTTC
TRBJ1-2,TRBV2,-,-,CASSELIVGAGYTF,TGTGCCAGCAGTGAATTGATAGTTGGGGCCGGCTACACCTTC
TRBJ1-1,TRBV12-3/TRBV12-4,TRBD1,-,CASSLTGDEAFF,TGTGCCAGCAGTTTAACAGGGGATGAAGCTTTCTTT
TRBJ2-6,TRBV5-1,-,-,CASSPLGPTGANVLTF,TGCGCCAGCAGCCCACTAGGCCCCACAGGGGCCAACGTCCTGACTTTC
TRBJ2-5,TRBV7-9,-,-,CASSWGPLMPTRETQYF,TGTGCCAGCAGCTGGGGGCCATTAATGCCGACCAGGGAGACCCAGTACTTC
TRBJ1-4,TRBV11-2,-,-,CASSYGRPGATNEKLFF,TGTGCCAGCAGCTATGGGAGGCCAGGAGCAACTAATGAAAAACTGTTTTTT
TRBJ1-2,TRBV6-5,TRBD1,-,CASRRQQGNSYGYTF,TGTGCCAGCAGGAGACAACAGGGGAACTCCTATGGCTACACCTTC
TRBJ1-2,TRBV7-9,-,-,CASSLEGPLGYTF,TGTGCCAGCAGCTTAGAGGGGCCCCTGGGCTACACCTTC
TRBJ2-1,TRBV7-9,TRBD2,once,CASSLGGGRLSYNEQFF,TGTGCCAGCAGCTTAGGGGGCGGGAGGCTCTCCTACAATGAGCAGTTCTTC
TRBJ2-1,TRBV18,-,-,CASSPSRDEQFF,TGTGCCAGCTCACCATCGAGGGATGAGCAGTTCTTC
TRBJ2-7,TRBV7-2,-,-,CASSLGASRTYEQYF,TGTGCCAGCAGCTTAGGGGCTAGCAGGACCTACGAGCAGTACTTC
TRBJ2-2,TRBV11-3,-,-,CASSWSRENTGELFF,TGTGCCAGCAGTTGGAGCCGGGAGAACACCGGGGAGCTGTTTTTT
TRBJ2-7,TRBV9,TRBD2,once,CASSPRDSGGTYEQYF,TGTGCCAGCAGCCCCCGGGATAGCGGGGGTACCTACGAGCAGTACTTC
TRBJ2-3,TRBV12-2,-,-,CASRLALGTGFTDTQYF,TGTGCAAGTCGCTTAGCGCTTGGGACAGGGTTTACAGATACGCAGTATTTT
TRBJ1-2,TRBV5-1,-,-,CASSLAVSEAVYGYTF,TGCGCCAGCAGCTTGGCGGTGTCAGAGGCAGTGTATGGCTACACCTTC
TRBJ1-1,TRBV7-3,-,few,CASSGGAGQTAFF,TGTGCCAGCAGCGGCGGTGCGGGGCAGACAGCTTTCTTT
TRBJ1-3,TRBV7-2,-,few,CASSALKISGNTIYF,TGTGCCAGCAGCGCTCTAAAAATCTCTGGAAACACCATATATTTT
TRBJ1-4,TRBV2,TRBD1,-,CASSGQGQSYEKLFF,TGTGCCAGCAGTGGACAGGGGCAGAGCTATGAAAAACTGTTTTTT
TRBJ1-4,TRBV7-3,-,-,CASSPGGPNEKLFF,TGTGCCAGCAGCCCCGGGGGACCTAATGAAAAACTGTTTTTT
TRBJ1-4,TRBV5-1,-,-,CASSSGRATNEKLFF,TGCGCCAGCAGCTCTGGCAGGGCAACTAATGAAAAACTGTTTTTT
TRBJ2-5,TRBV18,TRBD1,-,CASTADRAQETQYF,TGTGCCAGCACAGCGGACAGGGCACAAGAGACCCAGTACTTC
TRBJ2-7,TRBV9,TRBD1,-,CASSPGAGGYEQYF,TGTGCCAGCAGCCCAGGCGCAGGGGGCTACGAGCAGTACTTC
TRBJ1-2,TRBV30,-,-,CAWSPQGPMSYTF,TGTGCCTGGAGTCCACAGGGACCTATGAGCTACACCTTC
TRBJ1-2,TRBV4-3,TRBD1,-,CASSQDTGQGARQGYTF,TGCGCCAGCAGCCAAGATACGGGACAGGGGGCGCGACAGGGCTACACCTTC
TRBJ2-1,TRBV7-6,TRBD1,-,CASSPGQGESSYNEQFF,TGTGCCAGCAGCCCAGGACAGGGCGAAAGCTCCTACAATGAGCAGTTCTTC
TRBJ1-1,TRBV14,-,-,CASSQGRLTEAFF,TGTGCCAGCAGCCAAGGGAGGCTCACTGAAGCTTTCTTT
TRBJ2-5,TRBV9,TRBD2,-,CASSALAGGLETQYF,TGTGCCAGCAGCGCCTTAGCGGGAGGGTTAGAGACCCAGTACTTC
TRBJ1-1,TRBV4-2,TRBD1,-,CASSLGTGLEAFF,TGTGCCAGCAGCCTCGGGACAGGCCTTGAAGCTTTCTTT
TRBJ2-1,TRBV6-5,TRBD2,once,CASRPSGKNNEQFF,TGTGCCAGCAGACCTAGCGGGAAGAACAATGAGCAGTTCTTC
TRBJ2-5,TRBV5-1,-,-,CASSLGRGGKETQYF,TGCGCCAGCAGCTTGGGGCGCGGGGGCAAAGAGACCCAGTACTTC
TRBJ2-7,TRBV10-3,-,-,CAISESTRSYEQYF,TGTGCCATCAGTGAGTCAACTAGGTCCTACGAGCAGTACTTC
TRBJ2-7,TRBV9,TRBD2,few,CATSPGLAGYEQYF,TGTGCCACCTCACCGGGACTAGCGGGTTACGAGCAGTACTTC
TRBJ1-2,TRBV2,-,-,CASSSSGYGYTF,TGTGCCAGCAGTTCCTCGGGATATGGCTACACCTTC
TRBJ1-2,TRBV6-2/TRBV6-3,TRBD1,-,CASSRDRVSYGYTF,TGTGCCAGCAGTCGGGACAGGGTGAGCTATGGCTACACCTTC
TRBJ2-7,TRBV5-1,TRBD2,-,CASSRHPGTSGPYEQYF,TGCGCCAGCAGCCGCCACCCGGGGACTAGCGGCCCCTACGAGCAGTACTTC
TRBJ2-5,TRBV18,TRBD1,-,CASSTNGKGQGKETQYF,TGTGCCAGCTCAACGAACGGAAAGGGACAGGGCAAAGAGACCCAGTACTTC
TRBJ1-2,TRBV7-3,TRBD1,once,CASSLRNRGRRYGYTF,TGTGCCAGCAGCTTGCGTAACAGGGGGCGAAGATATGGCTACACCTTC
TRBJ2-7,TRBV20-1,-,-,CSASVGGYSYEQYF,TGCAGTGCTAGTGTGGGAGGTTACTCCTACGAGCAGTACTTC
TRBJ1-2,TRBV7-9,TRBD1,-,CATEAGGNYGYTF,TGTGCCACCGAGGCAGGGGGCAACTATGGCTACACCTTC
TRBJ1-1,TRBV5-1,-,-,CASSLAPVLQTEAFF,TGCGCCAGCAGCTTGGCCCCCGTCCTTCAGACTGAAGCTTTCTTT
TRBJ1-1,TRBV10-1,TRBD1,-,CASSAGTDEAFF,TGCGCCAGCAGTGCCGGGACAGATGAAGCTTTCTTT
TRBJ2-2,TRBV11-3,TRBD2,-,CASSGLAGGGELFF,TGTGCCAGCAGCGGACTAGCGGGAGGCGGGGAGCTGTTTTTT
TRBJ1-5,TRBV30,TRBD1,-,CAWSDRGFRNQPQHF,TGTGCCTGGAGTGACAGGGGATTTCGCAATCAGCCCCAGCATTTT
TRBJ1-2,TRBV9,TRBD1,-,CASSVMTGKYGYTF,TGTGCCAGCAGCGTGATGACAGGGAAATATGGCTACACCTTC
TRBJ1-1,TRBV19,-,once,CASSIGVVTEAFF,TGTGCCAGTAGTATCGGGGTCGTCACTGAAGCTTTCTTT
TRBJ1-2,TRBV14,TRBD1,-,CASSLGQGTNYGYTF,TGTGCCAGCAGCCTAGGACAGGGAACTAACTATGGCTACACCTTC
TRBJ2-5,TRBV5-1,TRBD1,-,CASSLIPGQEETQYF,TGCGCCAGCAGCTTGATCCCGGGACAGGAAGAGACCCAGTACTTC
TRBJ1-5,TRBV5-1,TRBD1,-,CASSFTRRTGHYSNQPQHF,TGCGCCAGCAGCTTCACAAGACGGACAGGACACTATAGCAATCAGCCCCAGCATTTT
TRBJ1-2,TRBV12-3/TRBV12-4,-,-,CASSPTGYGYTF,TGTGCCAGCAGTCCGACAGGCTATGGCTACACCTTC
TRBJ1-2,TRBV2,TRBD1,-,CASRTDRAYGYTF,TGTGCCAGCAGAACCGACAGGGCCTATGGCTACACCTTC
TRBJ1-1,TRBV5-4,-,-,CASKSFMNTEAFF,TGTGCCAGCAAGAGTTTTATGAACACTGAAGCTTTCTTT